Listed here is a single T cell receptor (beta chain). From RNA transcripts, TCR beta CDR3 regions were amplified. First-round RT-PCR with HTBI primers amplified the TCR CDR3 region. MiXCR, applied by TCRdb to the multiplex PCR reads, yields one record per CDR3 protein. In the table there are 540,000 or so distinct CDR3 sequences, under 60% of which are singletons. The data were obtained in a study of T cells in Graves' hyperthyroidism and ophthalmopathy. The germline V gene has CDR1 ENHRY and CDR2 SYGVKD. Losses at the gene ends were 7 bases for V and 6 bases for J; bases not matched to a gene: 6. The CDR3 length is 14 residues.

Specimen: peripheral blood or thyroid tissue (not recorded which). The chain has TRBV10-3 and TRBJ1-6; 7 positions match TRBD1. The source of this sequence is an adult woman with Graves' disease, either hyperthyroidism or ophthalmopathy (not recorded which). The CDR3 loop reads CAIKRTGVNSPLHF. CDR3 DNA: TGTGCCATCAAACGGACAGGCGTTAATTCACCCCTCCACTTT.